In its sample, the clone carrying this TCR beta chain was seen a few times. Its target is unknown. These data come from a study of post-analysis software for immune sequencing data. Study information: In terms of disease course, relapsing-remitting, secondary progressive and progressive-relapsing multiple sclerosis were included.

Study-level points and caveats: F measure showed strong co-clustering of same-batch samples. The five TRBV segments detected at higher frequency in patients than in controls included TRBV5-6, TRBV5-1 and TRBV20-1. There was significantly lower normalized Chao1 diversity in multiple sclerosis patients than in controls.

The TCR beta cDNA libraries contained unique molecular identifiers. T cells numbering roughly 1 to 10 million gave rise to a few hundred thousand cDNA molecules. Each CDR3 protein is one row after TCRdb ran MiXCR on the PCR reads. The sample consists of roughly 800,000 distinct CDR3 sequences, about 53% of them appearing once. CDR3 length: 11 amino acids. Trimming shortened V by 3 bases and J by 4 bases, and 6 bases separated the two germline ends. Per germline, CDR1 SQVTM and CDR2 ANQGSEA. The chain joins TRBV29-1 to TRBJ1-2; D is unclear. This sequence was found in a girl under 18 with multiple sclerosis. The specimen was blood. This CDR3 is CSVDPGYGYTF. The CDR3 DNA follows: TGCAGCGTTGACCCGGGCTATGGCTACACCTTC.